The 5 T cell receptor beta chains in this list originate from one sample, sequenced in a study of blood T cell repertoires in COVID-19. Assay used: immunoSEQ multiplex PCR; TCRdb lists only in-frame clones, some missing. Of 290,000 or so clones in the sample, 90% to 95% were seen once. Sequencing used peripheral blood. These receptors all stem from a woman under 40 with COVID-19, enrolled during active disease.

This chain uses TRBV12-5 with TRBJ2-1; 10 positions match TRBD2. CDR1 and CDR2 (germline): LGHNT, FRNRAP. With V trimmed by 7 bases and J by 8 bases, 2 bases remained unmatched. The CDR3 is made up of 12 amino acids. CDR3 nucleotide sequence: TGTGCTAGTGCTCTAGCGGGAGATGAGCAGTTCTTC. This encodes CASALAGDEQFF. Filled out from reference TRBV12-5 and TRBJ2-1, the complete variable domain reads DARVTQTPRHKVTEMGQEVTMRCQPILGHNTVFWYRQTMMQGLELLAYFRNRAPLDDSGMPKDRFSAEMPDATLATLKIQPSEPRDSAVYFCASALAGDEQFFGPGTRLTVL.

The genes are TRBV30 and TRBJ2-7, with TRBD1 identical over 9 bases. The germline V gene has CDR1 GTSNPN and CDR2 SVGIG (reference sequence). CDR3 length: 14 residues. The CDR3 nucleotides read TGTGCTGGGACGGGGACAGGGAAATCCTACGAGCAGTACTTC. This gives the protein CAGTGTGKSYEQYF. Full variable domain (remainder filled in from reference TRBV30 and TRBJ2-7): SQTIHQWPATLVQPVGSPLSLECTVEGTSNPNLYWYRQAAGRGLQLLFYSVGIGQISSEVPQNLSASRPQDRQFILSSKKLLLSDSGFYLCAGTGTGKSYEQYFGPGTRLTVT.

V and J are TRBV28 and TRBJ2-1, with D possibly being TRBD1 (7 bases). The CDR3 runs to 12 residues. The V gene lost 6 bases and the J gene lost 11 bases, with 14 bases spanning the gap. Germline CDR1 reads MDHEN; CDR2 reads SYDVKM. Here the CDR3 DNA reads TGTGCCAGCAGGGACAGGACTACTAAGCAGTTCTTC. This gives the protein CASRDRTTKQFF.

The V gene is TRBV6-5, the J gene TRBJ2-1; TRBD2 might be the D (5 bases). In germline, CDR1 is MNHEY, CDR2 SVGAGI. V dropped 0 bases and J dropped 10 bases, with 10 bases sitting between them. The CDR3 extends over 13 amino acids. CDR3 DNA sequence: TGTGCCAGCAGTTACTCTTCGACGGGAGAGCAGTTCTTC. Protein sequence: CASSYSSTGEQFF.

The chain employs TRBV6-5 and TRBJ1-5; D might be TRBD1 (6 bases). This CDR3 has 14 residues. Trimming shortened V by 5 bases and J by 3 bases, and 11 bases separated the two germline ends. Looked up from germline, CDR1 is MNHEY and CDR2 is SVGAGI. The CDR3 reads CASSPGQHNQPQHF. The DNA for the CDR3 is TGTGCCAGCAGTCCCGGACAGCACAATCAGCCCCAGCATTTT.